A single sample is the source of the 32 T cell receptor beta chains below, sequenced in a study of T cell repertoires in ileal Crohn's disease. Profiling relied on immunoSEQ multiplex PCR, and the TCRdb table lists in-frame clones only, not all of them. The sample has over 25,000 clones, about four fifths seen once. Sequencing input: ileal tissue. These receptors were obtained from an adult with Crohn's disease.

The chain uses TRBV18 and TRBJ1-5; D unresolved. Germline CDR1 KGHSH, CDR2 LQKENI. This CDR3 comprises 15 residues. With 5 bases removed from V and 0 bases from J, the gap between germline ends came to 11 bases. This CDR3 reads CASSSGDYSNQPQHF. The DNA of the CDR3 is TGTGCCAGCTCATCAGGAGACTATAGCAATCAGCCCCAGCATTTT. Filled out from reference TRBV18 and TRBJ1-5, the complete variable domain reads NAGVMQNPRHLVRRRGQEARLRCSPMKGHSHVYWYRQLPEEGLKFMVYLQKENIIDESGMPKERFSAEFPKEGPSILRIQQVVRGDSAAYFCASSSGDYSNQPQHFGDGTRLSIL.

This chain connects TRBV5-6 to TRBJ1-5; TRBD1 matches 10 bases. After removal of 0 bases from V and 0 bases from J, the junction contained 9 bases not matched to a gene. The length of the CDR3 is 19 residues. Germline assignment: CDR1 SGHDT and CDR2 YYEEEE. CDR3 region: CASSLAVGTGAYSNQPQHF. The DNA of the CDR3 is TGTGCCAGCAGCTTGGCCGTAGGGACAGGGGCTTATAGCAATCAGCCCCAGCATTTT.

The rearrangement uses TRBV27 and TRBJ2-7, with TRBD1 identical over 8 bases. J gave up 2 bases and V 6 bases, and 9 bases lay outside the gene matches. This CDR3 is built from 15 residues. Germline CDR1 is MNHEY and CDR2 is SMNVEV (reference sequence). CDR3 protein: CASRPTGGPAYEQYF. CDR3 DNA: TGTGCCAGCAGGCCTACAGGGGGGCCCGCCTACGAGCAGTACTTC.

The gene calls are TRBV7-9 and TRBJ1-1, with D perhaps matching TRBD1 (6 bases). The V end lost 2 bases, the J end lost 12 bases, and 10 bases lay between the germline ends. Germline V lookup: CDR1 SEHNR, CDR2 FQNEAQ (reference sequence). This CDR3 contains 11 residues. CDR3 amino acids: CASSLQGTTFF. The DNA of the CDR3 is TGTGCCAGCAGCTTACAGGGGACAACTTTCTTT.

The CDR3 region is CASSWGQLNTEAFF. CDR3 DNA sequence: TGTGCCAGCAGCTGGGGACAGCTCAACACTGAAGCTTTCTTT. The V gene is TRBV5-6, the J gene TRBJ1-1; 7 nucleotides align to TRBD1. V was pared by 3 bases and J by 2 bases, with 4 bases of the junction left unmatched. The CDR3 is 14 residues long. Germline V gives CDR1 SGHDT, CDR2 YYEEEE.

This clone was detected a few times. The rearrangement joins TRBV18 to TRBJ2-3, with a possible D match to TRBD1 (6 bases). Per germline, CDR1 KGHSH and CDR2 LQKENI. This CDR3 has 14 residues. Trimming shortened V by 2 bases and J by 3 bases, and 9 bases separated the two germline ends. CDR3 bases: TGTGCCAGCTCACCAAGAAGGGGGACAGATACGCAGTATTTT. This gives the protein CASSPRRGTDTQYF.

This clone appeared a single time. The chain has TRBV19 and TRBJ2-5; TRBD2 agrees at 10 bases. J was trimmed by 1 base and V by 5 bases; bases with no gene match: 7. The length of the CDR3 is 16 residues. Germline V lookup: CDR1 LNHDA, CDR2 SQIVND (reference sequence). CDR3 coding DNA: TGTGCCAGTAGTCTAATAGCGGGGGGCCTCCAAGAGACCCAGTACTTC. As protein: CASSLIAGGLQETQYF.

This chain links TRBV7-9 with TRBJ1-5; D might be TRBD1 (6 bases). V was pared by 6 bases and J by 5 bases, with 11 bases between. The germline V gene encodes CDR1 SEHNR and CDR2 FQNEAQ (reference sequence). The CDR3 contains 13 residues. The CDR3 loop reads CASSMSGDQPQHF. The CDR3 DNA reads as TGTGCCAGCAGTATGTCAGGGGATCAGCCCCAGCATTTT.

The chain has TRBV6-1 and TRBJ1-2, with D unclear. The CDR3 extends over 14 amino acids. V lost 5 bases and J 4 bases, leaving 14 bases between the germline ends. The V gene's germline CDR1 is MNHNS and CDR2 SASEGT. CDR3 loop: CASSSLGGIYGYTF. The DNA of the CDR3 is TGTGCCAGCAGTTCCCTTGGCGGGATCTATGGCTACACCTTC.

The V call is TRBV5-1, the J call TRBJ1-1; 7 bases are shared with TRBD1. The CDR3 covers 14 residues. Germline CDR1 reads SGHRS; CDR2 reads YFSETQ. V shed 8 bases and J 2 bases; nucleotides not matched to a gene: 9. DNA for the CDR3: TGCGCCAGTGAGACAGGGTCGGGTAACACTGAAGCTTTCTTT. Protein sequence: CASETGSGNTEAFF.

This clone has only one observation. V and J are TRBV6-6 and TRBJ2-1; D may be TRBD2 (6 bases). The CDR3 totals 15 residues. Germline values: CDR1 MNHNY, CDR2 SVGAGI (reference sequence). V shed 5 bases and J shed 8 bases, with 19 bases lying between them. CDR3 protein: CASSRTGSSVHEQFF. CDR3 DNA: TGTGCCAGCAGTCGTACCGGGAGCTCTGTGCATGAGCAGTTCTTC.

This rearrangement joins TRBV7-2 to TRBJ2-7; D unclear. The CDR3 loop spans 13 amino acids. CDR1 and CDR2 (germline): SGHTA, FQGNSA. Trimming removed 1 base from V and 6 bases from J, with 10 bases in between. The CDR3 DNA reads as TGTGCCAGCAGCTTAGACGCTAGAACCGAGCAGTACTTC. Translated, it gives CASSLDARTEQYF.

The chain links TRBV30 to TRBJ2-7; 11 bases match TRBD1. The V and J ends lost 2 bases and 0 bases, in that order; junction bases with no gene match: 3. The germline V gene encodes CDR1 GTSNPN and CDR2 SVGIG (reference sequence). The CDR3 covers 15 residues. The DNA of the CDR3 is TGTGCCTGGAGTATAGGGACAGGGGGCTCCTACGAGCAGTACTTC. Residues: CAWSIGTGGSYEQYF.

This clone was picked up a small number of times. The CDR3 reads CSGHLPGFDTQYF. The CDR3 nucleotides are TGCAGCGGCCACCTCCCGGGGTTTGATACGCAGTATTTT. This chain connects TRBV29-1 to TRBJ2-3; D might be TRBD2 (5 bases). The CDR3 extends over 13 amino acids. Germline V lookup: CDR1 SQVTM, CDR2 ANQGSEA. V was cut by 7 bases and J by 6 bases, with 17 bases left in between.

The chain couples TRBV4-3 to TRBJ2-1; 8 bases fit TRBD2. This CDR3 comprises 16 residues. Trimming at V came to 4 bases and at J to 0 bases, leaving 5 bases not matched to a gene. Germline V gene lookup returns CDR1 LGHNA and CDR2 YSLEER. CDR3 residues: CASSPGLASSYNEQFF. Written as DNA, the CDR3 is TGCGCCAGCAGCCCCGGACTAGCAAGCTCCTACAATGAGCAGTTCTTC.

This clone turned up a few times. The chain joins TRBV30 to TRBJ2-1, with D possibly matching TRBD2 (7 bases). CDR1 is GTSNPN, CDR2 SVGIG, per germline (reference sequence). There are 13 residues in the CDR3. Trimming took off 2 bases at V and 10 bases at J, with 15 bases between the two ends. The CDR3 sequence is CAWSTSRGGEQFF. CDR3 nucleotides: TGTGCCTGGAGTACCTCTAGGGGGGGGGAGCAGTTCTTC.

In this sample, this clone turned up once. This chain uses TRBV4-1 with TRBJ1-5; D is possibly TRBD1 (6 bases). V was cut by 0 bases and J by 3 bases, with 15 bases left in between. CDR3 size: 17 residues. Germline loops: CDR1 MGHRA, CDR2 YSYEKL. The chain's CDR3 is CASSQEGAPGDNQPQHF. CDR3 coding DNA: TGCGCCAGCAGCCAAGAGGGGGCCCCAGGGGACAATCAGCCCCAGCATTTT.

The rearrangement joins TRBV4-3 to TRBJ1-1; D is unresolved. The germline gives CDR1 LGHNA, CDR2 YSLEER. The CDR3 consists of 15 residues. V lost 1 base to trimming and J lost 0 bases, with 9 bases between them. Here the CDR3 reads CASSQGGQLNTEAFF. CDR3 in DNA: TGCGCCAGCAGCCAAGGAGGTCAGTTGAACACTGAAGCTTTCTTT.

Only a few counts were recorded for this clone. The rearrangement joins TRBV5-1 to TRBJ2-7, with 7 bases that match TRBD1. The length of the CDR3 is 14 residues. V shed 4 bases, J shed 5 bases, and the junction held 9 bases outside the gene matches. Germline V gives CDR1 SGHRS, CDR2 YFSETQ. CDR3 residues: CASSLTGIGDEQYF. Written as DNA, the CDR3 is TGCGCCAGCAGCCTGACAGGGATCGGCGACGAGCAGTACTTC.

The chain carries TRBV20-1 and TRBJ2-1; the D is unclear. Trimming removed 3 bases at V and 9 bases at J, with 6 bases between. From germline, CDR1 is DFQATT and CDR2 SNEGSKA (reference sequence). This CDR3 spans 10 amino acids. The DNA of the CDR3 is TGCAGTGCTAGGTCACTTGAGCAGTTCTTC. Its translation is CSARSLEQFF.

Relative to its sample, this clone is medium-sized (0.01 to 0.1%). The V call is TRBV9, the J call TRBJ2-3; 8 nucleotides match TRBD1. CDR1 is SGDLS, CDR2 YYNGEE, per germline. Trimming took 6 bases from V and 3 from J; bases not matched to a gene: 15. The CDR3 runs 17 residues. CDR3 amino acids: CASTLGQGLDLTDTQYF. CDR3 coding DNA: TGTGCCAGCACCTTAGGACAGGGTCTGGACCTGACAGATACGCAGTATTTT.

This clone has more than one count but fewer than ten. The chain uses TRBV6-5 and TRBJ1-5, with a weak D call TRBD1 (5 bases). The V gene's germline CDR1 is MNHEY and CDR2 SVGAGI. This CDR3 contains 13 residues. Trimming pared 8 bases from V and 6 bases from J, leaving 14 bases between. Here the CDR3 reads CASGWGVGQPQHF. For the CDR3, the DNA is TGTGCCAGCGGGTGGGGCGTGGGTCAGCCCCAGCATTTT.

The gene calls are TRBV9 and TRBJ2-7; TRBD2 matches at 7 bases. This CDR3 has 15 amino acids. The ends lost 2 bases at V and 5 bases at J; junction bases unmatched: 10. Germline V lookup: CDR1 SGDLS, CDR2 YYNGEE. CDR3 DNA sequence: TGTGCCAGCAGCGTCGCGGGAGCCCGGAACCACGAGCAGTACTTC. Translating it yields CASSVAGARNHEQYF.

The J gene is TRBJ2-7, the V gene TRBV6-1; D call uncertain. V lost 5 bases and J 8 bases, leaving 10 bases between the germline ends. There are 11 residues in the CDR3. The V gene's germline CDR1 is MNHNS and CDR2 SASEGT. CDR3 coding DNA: TGTGCCAGCAGTTACGAGCGTCAGCAGTACTTC. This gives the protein CASSYERQQYF.

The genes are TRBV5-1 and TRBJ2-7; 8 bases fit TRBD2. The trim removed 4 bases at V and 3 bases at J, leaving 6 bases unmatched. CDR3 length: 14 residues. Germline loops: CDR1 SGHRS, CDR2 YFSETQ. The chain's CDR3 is CASSPGGSVYEQYF. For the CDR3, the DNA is TGCGCCAGCAGCCCGGGGGGGTCTGTCTACGAGCAGTACTTC.

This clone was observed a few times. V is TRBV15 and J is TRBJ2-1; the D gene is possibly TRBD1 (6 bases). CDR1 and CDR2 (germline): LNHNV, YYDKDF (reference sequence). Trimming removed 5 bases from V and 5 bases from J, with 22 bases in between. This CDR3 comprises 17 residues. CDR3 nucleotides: TGTGCCACCAGCTGGGAAGGGGGAACTAATCTCGACAATGAGCAGTTCTTC. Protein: CATSWEGGTNLDNEQFF.

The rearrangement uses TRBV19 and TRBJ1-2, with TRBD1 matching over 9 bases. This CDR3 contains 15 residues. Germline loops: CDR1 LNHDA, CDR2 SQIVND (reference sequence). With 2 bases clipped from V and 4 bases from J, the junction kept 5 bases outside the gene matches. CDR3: CASSISGQGRYGYTF. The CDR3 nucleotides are TGTGCCAGTAGTATATCCGGACAGGGGCGCTATGGCTACACCTTC.

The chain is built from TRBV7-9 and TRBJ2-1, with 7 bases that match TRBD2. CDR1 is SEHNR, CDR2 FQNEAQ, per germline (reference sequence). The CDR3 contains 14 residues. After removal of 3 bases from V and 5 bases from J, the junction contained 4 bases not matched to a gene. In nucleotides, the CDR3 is TGTGCCAGCAGCTTGAGCGGGAACCACAATGAGCAGTTCTTC. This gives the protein CASSLSGNHNEQFF.

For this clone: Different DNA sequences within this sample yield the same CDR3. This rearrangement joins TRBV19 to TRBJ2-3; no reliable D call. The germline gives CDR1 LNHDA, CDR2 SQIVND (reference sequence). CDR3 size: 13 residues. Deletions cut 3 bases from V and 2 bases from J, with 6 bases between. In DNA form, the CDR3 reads TGTGCCAGTAGTATCGGAGCCACAGATACGCAGTATTTT. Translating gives CASSIGATDTQYF.

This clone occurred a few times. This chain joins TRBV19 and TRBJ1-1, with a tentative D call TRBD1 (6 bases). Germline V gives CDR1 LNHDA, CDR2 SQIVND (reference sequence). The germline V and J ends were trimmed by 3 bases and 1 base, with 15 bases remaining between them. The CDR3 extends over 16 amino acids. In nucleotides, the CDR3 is TGTGCCAGTAGTATCACAGGGAATCGGAGGAACACTGAAGCTTTCTTT. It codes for CASSITGNRRNTEAFF. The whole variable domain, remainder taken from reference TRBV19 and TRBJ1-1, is DGGITQSPKYLFRKEGQNVTLSCEQNLNHDAMYWYRQDPGQGLRLIYYSQIVNDFQKGDIAEGYSVSREKKESFPLTVTSAQKNPTAFYLCASSITGNRRNTEAFFGQGTRLTVV.

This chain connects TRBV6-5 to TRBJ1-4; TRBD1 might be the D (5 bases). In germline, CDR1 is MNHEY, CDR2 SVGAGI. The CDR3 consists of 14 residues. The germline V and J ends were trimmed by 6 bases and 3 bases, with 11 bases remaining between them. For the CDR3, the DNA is TGTGCCAGCAGACCCGGACAAGCTAATGAAAAACTGTTTTTT. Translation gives CASRPGQANEKLFF.

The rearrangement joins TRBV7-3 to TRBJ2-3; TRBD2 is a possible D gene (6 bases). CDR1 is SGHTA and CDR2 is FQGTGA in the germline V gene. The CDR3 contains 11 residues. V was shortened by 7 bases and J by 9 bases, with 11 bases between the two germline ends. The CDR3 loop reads CASTSGDTQYF. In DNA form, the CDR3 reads TGTGCCAGCACCTCGGGAGACACGCAGTATTTT.